One sample yielded the 3 T cell receptor beta chains listed below, sequenced in a study of OX40 agonist ivuxolimab in advanced cancers. The protocol was immunoSEQ multiplex PCR, while the TCRdb copy is restricted to in-frame clones and leaves out a portion. The repertoire holds roughly 100,000 clones, with 90% to 97% as singletons. Here the sequenced sample was CD4+ or CD8+ T cells sorted from blood, taken in a trial of the OX40 agonist ivuxolimab. The receptor set was obtained from an adult with an advanced solid tumor such as melanoma, head and neck, liver or kidney cancer.

This chain links TRBV9 with TRBJ2-3; D uncertain. V lost 4 bases and J lost 2, with 11 bases in between. The CDR3 has 14 amino acids. Germline V gene lookup returns CDR1 SGDLS and CDR2 YYNGEE. The CDR3 DNA reads as TGTGCCAGCAGCCCTTTACCTTACACAGATACGCAGTATTTT. Protein: CASSPLPYTDTQYF.

The chain links TRBV7-9 to TRBJ2-3; D is ambiguous. The V end lost 1 base, the J end lost 3 bases, and 17 bases lay between the germline ends. This CDR3 is 17 amino acids long. Germline V CDR1 and CDR2: SEHNR, FQNEAQ (reference sequence). CDR3 loop: CASSLDHQDPWTDTQYF. CDR3 coding DNA: TGTGCCAGCAGCTTAGACCATCAGGACCCCTGGACAGATACGCAGTATTTT.

Here the CDR3 reads CASSVSPSAPNTGELFF. The CDR3 DNA reads TGTGCCAGCAGCGTATCCCCTAGCGCCCCTAACACCGGGGAGCTGTTTTTT. The chain employs TRBV9 and TRBJ2-2; a weak D match, TRBD2 (6 bases). Germline V lookup: CDR1 SGDLS, CDR2 YYNGEE. V was pared by 1 base and J by 2 bases, with 15 bases between. The CDR3 runs 17 residues.